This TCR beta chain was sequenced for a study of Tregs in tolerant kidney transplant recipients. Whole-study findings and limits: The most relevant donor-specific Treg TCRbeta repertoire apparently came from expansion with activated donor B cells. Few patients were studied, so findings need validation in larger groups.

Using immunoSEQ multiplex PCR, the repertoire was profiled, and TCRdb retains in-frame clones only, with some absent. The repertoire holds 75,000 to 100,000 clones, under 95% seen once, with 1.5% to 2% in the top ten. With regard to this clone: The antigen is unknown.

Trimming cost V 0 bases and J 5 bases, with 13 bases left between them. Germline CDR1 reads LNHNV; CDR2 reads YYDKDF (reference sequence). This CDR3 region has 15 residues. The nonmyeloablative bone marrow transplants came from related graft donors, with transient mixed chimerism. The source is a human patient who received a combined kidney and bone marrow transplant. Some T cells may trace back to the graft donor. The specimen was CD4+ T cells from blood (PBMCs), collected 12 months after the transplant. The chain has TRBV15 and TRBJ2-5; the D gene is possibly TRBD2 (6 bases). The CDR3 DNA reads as TGTGCCACCAGCAGAGAAAGGCCGGGGGAGGAGACCCAGTACTTC. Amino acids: CATSRERPGEETQYF.